The subject of this entry is one T cell receptor beta chain. In the authors' workflow: Counts of nucleated cells, estimated from reference gene primer amplification, were obtained. TCRdb's copy holds only in-frame clones and misses some; the assay was immunoSEQ multiplex PCR. That table is the source of V, J and clone size, and D and trimming were worked out from the DNA. The sample shows tens of thousands of clones, 60% to 85% of them seen only once. V was clipped by 4 bases and J by 5 bases, with 14 bases between them. Germline CDR1 LGHDT, CDR2 YNNKEL (reference sequence). This CDR3 comprises 14 residues. The entry originates in a study of blood T cell repertoires in COVID-19. About the research overall: The United States, Italy and Spain were the sources of the acute and convalescent COVID-19 samples. PBMCs, B-cell-depleted T cells, or T cells were the source of the cDNA or gDNA that made up the material.

Sequenced material: peripheral blood. This rearrangement joins TRBV3-1 (or the pseudogene TRBV3-2) to TRBJ1-1, with D perhaps matching TRBD1 (5 bases). The TCR originated in a human donor in a cohort sampled during active COVID-19. The CDR3 reads CASSLNFGGTEAFF. The CDR3 coding sequence is TGTGCCAGCAGCCTTAATTTCGGGGGGACTGAAGCTTTCTTT.